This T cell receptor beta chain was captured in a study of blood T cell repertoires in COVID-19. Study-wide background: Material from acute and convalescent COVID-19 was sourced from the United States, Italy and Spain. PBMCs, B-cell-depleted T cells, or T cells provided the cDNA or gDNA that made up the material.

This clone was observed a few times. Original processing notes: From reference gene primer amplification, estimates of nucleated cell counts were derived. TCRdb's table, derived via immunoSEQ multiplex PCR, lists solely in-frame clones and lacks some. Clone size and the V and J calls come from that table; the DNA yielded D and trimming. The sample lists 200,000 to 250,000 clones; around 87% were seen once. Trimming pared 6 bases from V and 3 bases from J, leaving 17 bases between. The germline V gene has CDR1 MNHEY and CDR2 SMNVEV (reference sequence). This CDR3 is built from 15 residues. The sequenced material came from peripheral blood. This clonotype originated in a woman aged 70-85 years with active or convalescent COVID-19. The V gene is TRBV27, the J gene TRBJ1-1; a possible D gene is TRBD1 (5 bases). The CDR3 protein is CASSLGRGPYTEAFF. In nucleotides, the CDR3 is TGTGCCAGCAGCCTGGGGAGGGGACCATACACTGAAGCTTTCTTT.